A selection of T cell receptor beta chains follows, all from one sample in a study of human T cells and chemical hapten exposure. From the RACE reads, TCRdb called clonotypes with MiXCR, one entry per CDR3 protein. Of about 140,000 distinct CDR3 sequences listed, roughly 10% are singletons. This material consisted of whole blood, taken in connection with sensitization to the hapten diphenylcyclopropenone (DPC). The source is a woman aged 50 to 60 with alopecia areata. Some clones in this sample may be carry-over from other donors' samples. The CDR3 runs from the conserved cysteine through the conserved F or W. The D gene is left open where the match is weak. The size of a clone is reported for some rows only, either as once, few or many, or as a class for expanded clones.

J gene | D gene | clone size | V gene | CDR3 length | CDR3 protein | CDR3 DNA
TRBJ2-6 | . | many | TRBV6-2/TRBV6-3 | 12 | CASRGGANVLTF | TGTGCCAGCAGGGGGGGGGCCAACGTCCTGACTTTC
TRBJ2-2 | . | many | TRBV3-1 | 15 | CASSPLGGNTGELFF | TGTGCCAGCAGCCCCCTCGGGGGCAACACCGGGGAGCTGTTTTTT
TRBJ1-5 | . | few | TRBV23-1 | 13 | CASKDGPNQPQHF | TGCGCCAGCAAAGACGGACCAAATCAGCCCCAGCATTTT
TRBJ1-1 | . | . | TRBV6-6 | 14 | CASSPHGANTEAFF | TGTGCCAGCAGCCCTCACGGGGCGAACACTGAAGCTTTCTTT
TRBJ1-5 | . | few | TRBV20-1 | 13 | CSASSGSNQPQHF | TGCAGTGCTAGTTCAGGGAGCAATCAGCCCCAGCATTTT
TRBJ2-3 | TRBD2 | few | TRBV7-2 | 15 | CASSLEAGRSDTQYF | TGTGCCAGCAGCTTAGAGGCCGGGAGGTCAGATACGCAGTATTTT
TRBJ2-1 | TRBD2 | . | TRBV9 | 15 | CASSGPGLASYEQFF | TGTGCCAGCAGCGGTCCGGGACTAGCGTCATATGAGCAGTTCTTC
TRBJ2-1 | TRBD2 | many | TRBV3-1 | 15 | CASSQLAASYNEQFF | TGTGCCAGCAGCCAACTAGCGGCCTCCTACAATGAGCAGTTCTTC
TRBJ1-2 | TRBD1 | many | TRBV6-6 | 15 | CASSTGTGTNYGYTF | TGTGCCAGCAGTACGGGGACAGGCACTAACTATGGCTACACCTTC
TRBJ2-1 | . | many | TRBV9 | 15 | CASSVAVGGNNEQFF | TGTGCCAGCAGCGTAGCGGTGGGAGGAAACAATGAGCAGTTCTTC